The 5 T cell receptor beta chains presented below share a single source sample, sequenced in a study of T-cell memory formation after mild COVID-19. TCRdb redid the calling of the 5' RACE reads with MiXCR, one entry per CDR3 protein. The sample lists approximately 450,000 distinct CDR3 sequences, about 20% occurring once. The sample was PBMCs or a T cell subset sorted from them (not recorded which). The receptors stem from an adult woman who had mild COVID-19 (a few samples of this study predate the infection). Cell type and time point are not known.

The chain combines TRBV7-2 with TRBJ2-7, with no clear D. The V gene's germline CDR1 is SGHTA and CDR2 FQGNSA. Trimming left V 7 bases short and J 7 bases short, with 17 bases between. CDR3 size: 13 residues. CDR3 nucleotides: TGTGCCAGCAATCTGGCTCGAGGTGGGGAGCAGTACTTC. Its protein product is CASNLARGGEQYF. Based on the CDR3 plus reference TRBV7-2 and TRBJ2-7, the full variable domain is GAGVSQSPSNKVTEKGKDVELRCDPISGHTALYWYRQSLGQGLEFLIYFQGNSAPDKSGLPSDRFSAERTGGSVSTLTIQRTQQEDSAVYLCASNLARGGEQYFGPGTRLTVT.

This clonotype came up many times. The chain combines TRBV5-1 with TRBJ2-1; 8 nucleotides line up with TRBD2. The CDR3 loop spans 17 amino acids. V lost 0 bases and J lost 1; bases outside the gene matches: 6. Germline lookup yields CDR1 SGHRS and CDR2 YFSETQ. The CDR3 here is CASSLAGGAFSYNEQFF. In nucleotides, the CDR3 is TGCGCCAGCAGCTTGGCCGGGGGGGCCTTTTCCTACAATGAGCAGTTCTTC.

The rearrangement links TRBV27 to TRBJ2-1, with D maybe TRBD1 (5 bases). The V and J ends lost 5 bases and 10 bases respectively, with 21 bases between them. The V gene's germline CDR1 is MNHEY and CDR2 SMNVEV (reference sequence). The CDR3 has 15 amino acids. DNA for the CDR3: TGTGCCAGCAGTCCGGACACCTACCGTACAAGAGAGCAGTTCTTC. Residues: CASSPDTYRTREQFF.

This clonotype has only a few counts. This chain links TRBV15 with TRBJ2-1, with D perhaps being TRBD1 or TRBD2 (6 bases each). CDR3 length: 17 amino acids. Germline CDR1 reads LNHNV; CDR2 reads YYDKDF (reference sequence). Between the trimmed V and J ends, which lost 3 bases and 5 bases, there was a span of 20 bases. DNA for the CDR3: TGTGCCACCAGCAGCGGAGGGGGACCACGTCCCAACAATGAGCAGTTCTTC. It codes for CATSSGGGPRPNNEQFF. The whole variable domain, filled in from reference TRBV15 and TRBJ2-1, reads DAMVIQNPRYQVTQFGKPVTLSCSQTLNHNVMYWYQQKSSQAPKLLFHYYDKDFNNEADTPDNFQSRRPNTSFCFLDIRSPGLGDTAMYLCATSSGGGPRPNNEQFFGPGTRLTVL.

This chain connects TRBV19 to TRBJ2-3; the D gene is possibly TRBD1 (6 bases). CDR1 and CDR2 from the germline V gene are LNHDA and SQIVND (reference sequence). V lost 0 bases to trimming and J lost 4 bases, with 8 bases between them. There are 14 residues in the CDR3. The CDR3 here is CASSIDGQPDTQYF. CDR3 nucleotide sequence: TGTGCCAGTAGTATAGATGGACAGCCAGATACGCAGTATTTT.